These 23 T cell receptor beta chains share one sample of origin, sequenced in a study of technical replicates of blood from a few donors. Sequenced by immunoSEQ multiplex PCR; TCRdb stores in-frame clones only, minus some. The sample has more than 65,000 clones, approximately 92% seen once; the top ten hold roughly 0.33%. Sequencing was carried out using T cells isolated from PBMCs. These receptor sequences come from a human donor in good health.

V usage is TRBV7-6 and J usage is TRBJ1-1; perhaps TRBD1 as D (5 bases). Germline CDR1 SGHVS, CDR2 FNYEAQ. V lost 5 bases, J lost 7 bases, and 14 bases lay in between. This CDR3 spans 13 amino acids. The CDR3 DNA follows: TGTGCCAGCAGCCTCCGTAGGGGCGGTGAAGCTTTCTTT. Amino acid sequence: CASSLRRGGEAFF.

This clone has only a few counts. The V call is TRBV28, the J call TRBJ2-1, with D perhaps matching TRBD2 (5 bases). V was cut by 4 bases and J by 8 bases, with 12 bases left in between. Germline CDR1 and CDR2: MDHEN and SYDVKM. The CDR3 sequence is 13 residues long. For the CDR3, the DNA is TGTGCCAGCAGTTATCTAGCCGTCGATGAGCAGTTCTTC. Amino acids: CASSYLAVDEQFF.

This sequence joins TRBV6-6 and TRBJ2-7; 14 bases are shared with TRBD2. V shed 8 bases, J shed 7 bases, and the junction held 13 bases outside the gene matches. This CDR3 contains 16 residues. Germline CDR1 is MNHNY and CDR2 is SVGAGI (reference sequence). The CDR3 reads CASQNRGGLAGGEQYF. CDR3 sequence (DNA): TGTGCCAGCCAAAATCGGGGCGGACTAGCGGGAGGAGAGCAGTACTTC.

The rearrangement uses TRBV28 and TRBJ1-5, with D possibly TRBD1 on 5 matching bases. Germline V gives CDR1 MDHEN, CDR2 SYDVKM. Trimming pared 5 bases from V and 11 bases from J, leaving 10 bases between. The CDR3 runs to 11 residues. Here the CDR3 DNA reads TGTGCCAGCAGTCCCGTAGGGGCCCAGCATTTT. This translates into CASSPVGAQHF.

The rearrangement links TRBV5-1 to TRBJ1-1, with a possible D match to TRBD1 (6 bases). CDR1 is SGHRS, CDR2 YFSETQ, per germline. The V gene lost 0 bases and the J gene lost 3 bases, with 21 bases spanning the gap. The CDR3 runs 18 residues. The CDR3 nucleotides read TGCGCCAGCAGCTTGGCCAACCGAATAACAGGGACCTACACTGAAGCTTTCTTT. This encodes CASSLANRITGTYTEAFF.

This chain links TRBV29-1 with TRBJ2-2; 11 bases agree with TRBD1. This CDR3 is built from 14 residues. The junction had 7 bases not matched to a gene; V was cut back by 7 bases and J by 6 bases. The V gene's germline CDR1 is SQVTM and CDR2 ANQGSEA. The CDR3 protein is CSAGQGGRAGELFF. The CDR3 coding sequence is TGCAGCGCGGGACAGGGGGGGAGAGCCGGGGAGCTGTTTTTT.

The J gene is TRBJ2-5, the V gene TRBV5-6; 12 nucleotides agree with TRBD2. With V trimmed by 0 bases and J by 5 bases, 5 bases remained unmatched. Germline V lookup: CDR1 SGHDT, CDR2 YYEEEE. This CDR3 is built from 16 residues. The CDR3 loop reads CASSLGLAGGVETQYF. The CDR3 bases are TGTGCCAGCAGCTTGGGCCTAGCGGGAGGGGTGGAGACCCAGTACTTC. The full variable domain, its missing parts supplied by reference TRBV5-6 and TRBJ2-5, is DAGVTQSPTHLIKTRGQQVTLRCSPKSGHDTVSWYQQALGQGPQFIFQYYEEEERQRGNFPDRFSGHQFPNYSSELNVNALLLGDSALYLCASSLGLAGGVETQYFGPGTRLLVL.

The V and J genes are TRBV5-4 and TRBJ2-5, with D possibly matching TRBD1 (5 bases). Trimming pared 1 base from V and 4 bases from J, leaving 11 bases between. The CDR3 extends over 14 amino acids. Looked up from germline, CDR1 is SGHNT and CDR2 is YYREEE (reference sequence). Written as DNA, the CDR3 is TGTGCCAGCAGCTTGCCTACAGGTGGAGAGACCCAGTACTTC. Protein product: CASSLPTGGETQYF. Complete variable domain (other parts from reference TRBV5-4 and TRBJ2-5): ETGVTQSPTHLIKTRGQQVTLRCSSQSGHNTVSWYQQALGQGPQFIFQYYREEENGRGNFPPRFSGLQFPNYSSELNVNALELDDSALYLCASSLPTGGETQYFGPGTRLLVL.

This clone showed up just once. J is TRBJ2-7 and V is TRBV7-9; the match to TRBD1 covers 9 bases. CDR1 is SEHNR, CDR2 FQNEAQ, per germline (reference sequence). V lost 5 bases and J lost 3; bases outside the gene matches: 11. The length of the CDR3 is 16 residues. CDR3 sequence (DNA): TGTGCCAGCAGCCGTACCGGGACAGGGTTGGGCTACGAGCAGTACTTC. Protein sequence: CASSRTGTGLGYEQYF.

The sample holds one count of this clone. The rearrangement joins TRBV18 to TRBJ1-2; D possibly corresponds to TRBD1 (5 bases). CDR1 KGHSH and CDR2 LQKENI come from the germline V gene. Between the trimmed V and J ends, which lost 2 bases and 4 bases, there was a span of 14 bases. The CDR3 extends over 15 amino acids. The CDR3 region is CASSPTNRNIYGYTF. As DNA, the CDR3 is TGTGCCAGCTCACCAACAAACAGGAACATCTATGGCTACACCTTC.

This clone was counted a few times. The genes are TRBV7-2 and TRBJ2-1; maybe TRBD1 (6 bases). The germline CDR1 and CDR2 sequences are SGHTA and FQGNSA. This CDR3 is built from 15 residues. V lost 3 bases and J 7 bases, leaving 16 bases between the germline ends. The CDR3 reads CASSFLAQGWNEQFF. The CDR3 DNA follows: TGTGCCAGCAGCTTCCTCGCCCAGGGGTGGAATGAGCAGTTCTTC.

This clone was observed a single time. This chain links TRBV28 with TRBJ2-1; maybe TRBD2 (5 bases). V was cut by 10 bases and J by 7 bases, with 23 bases left in between. Germline V gene data show CDR1 as MDHEN and CDR2 as SYDVKM. The CDR3 spans 15 residues. The CDR3 nucleotides are TGTGCCACACATCGTTTGATCCCGGGGTTGAATGAGCAGTTCTTC. Protein sequence: CATHRLIPGLNEQFF.

The chain is built from TRBV7-3 and TRBJ2-2; unclear D gene. The CDR3 consists of 16 residues. CDR1 is SGHTA and CDR2 is FQGTGA in the germline V gene. The V end lost 1 base, the J end lost 0 bases, and 9 bases lay between the germline ends. The CDR3 DNA sequence: TGTGCCAGCAGCTTAAACCAGTATCCGAACACCGGGGAGCTGTTTTTT. This sequence encodes CASSLNQYPNTGELFF.

The chain couples TRBV18 to TRBJ1-1; D remains ambiguous. Germline lookup yields CDR1 KGHSH and CDR2 LQKENI. Trimming removed 3 bases from V and 1 base from J, with 9 bases in between. CDR3 length equals 14 residues. The chain's CDR3 is CASSPESRNTEAFF. The DNA of the CDR3 is TGTGCCAGCTCACCCGAGTCGAGGAACACTGAAGCTTTCTTT.

Turning to this clone: The same CDR3 can be traced to other DNA sequences in this sample. This chain connects TRBV20-1 to TRBJ2-3; D unclear. Germline V lookup: CDR1 DFQATT, CDR2 SNEGSKA (reference sequence). There are 10 residues in the CDR3. Trimming left V 6 bases short and J 6 bases short, with 7 bases between. The CDR3 DNA reads as TGCAGTGCGCGACTGGATACGCAGTATTTT. It yields the protein CSARLDTQYF.

The genes are TRBV11-2 and TRBJ2-2; 8 bases align to TRBD1. Germline V CDR1 and CDR2: SGHAT, FQNNGV. This CDR3 is 17 amino acids long. The trim removed 1 base at V and 4 bases at J, leaving 8 bases unmatched. Written as DNA, the CDR3 is TGTGCCAGCAGCTTAGGGGAGCAGGGGGCAAGCACCGGGGAGCTGTTTTTT. Translation: CASSLGEQGASTGELFF.

This rearrangement joins TRBV18 to TRBJ1-1, with 7 bases identical to TRBD1. Per the germline V gene, CDR1 is KGHSH and CDR2 is LQKENI. The CDR3 loop spans 12 amino acids. Trimming at V came to 4 bases and at J to 8 bases, leaving 4 bases not matched to a gene. The CDR3 nucleotides are TGTGCCAGCTCACTATCGACAGGGGAAGCTTTCTTT. Its protein product is CASSLSTGEAFF.

This sequence joins TRBV19 and TRBJ1-5; a possible D gene is TRBD1 (6 bases). Trimming took 9 bases from V and 3 from J, leaving 12 bases between them. This CDR3 has 13 residues. CDR1 and CDR2 (germline): LNHDA, SQIVND (reference sequence). CDR3 region: CASGTQNNQPQHF. CDR3 nucleotide sequence: TGTGCCAGCGGGACACAAAACAATCAGCCCCAGCATTTT.

This clone was observed once. The chain has TRBV4-2 and TRBJ1-5, with D tentatively TRBD1 (6 bases). Germline loops: CDR1 LGHNA, CDR2 YNFKEQ. Trimming removed 1 base at V and 5 bases at J, with 12 bases between. The CDR3 is 15 amino acids. The CDR3 reads CASSQARGAYQPQHF. The CDR3 region has the DNA TGTGCCAGCAGCCAAGCCCGGGGGGCCTATCAGCCCCAGCATTTT.

The rearrangement joins TRBV4-1 to TRBJ2-2; the D gene is possibly TRBD1 (5 bases). The CDR3 runs to 19 residues. V was trimmed by 5 bases and J by 0 bases, leaving 22 bases between them. Germline CDR1 and CDR2: MGHRA and YSYEKL. CDR3 sequence reads: CASSDRTLLVVSNTGELFF. Here the CDR3 DNA reads TGCGCCAGCAGCGATAGGACACTTCTAGTTGTATCGAACACCGGGGAGCTGTTTTTT.

V usage is TRBV10-3 and J usage is TRBJ1-1; D is uncertain. V was shortened by 3 bases and J by 9 bases, with 8 bases between the two germline ends. The germline V gene has CDR1 ENHRY and CDR2 SYGVKD. The length of the CDR3 is 11 residues. CDR3: CAISDDIQAFF. The CDR3 DNA is TGTGCCATCAGTGACGACATACAAGCTTTCTTT.

The chain couples TRBV4-2 to TRBJ1-5; no reliable D call. Trimming cost V 0 bases and J 7 bases, with 7 bases left between them. Germline V CDR1 and CDR2: LGHNA, YNFKEQ. The CDR3 contains 13 residues. CDR3 DNA: TGTGCCAGCAGCCAAGAACTCCGGCAGCCCCAGCATTTT. Its protein is CASSQELRQPQHF.

V gene TRBV5-1 combines with J gene TRBJ2-5; 15 nucleotides align to TRBD2. The CDR3 extends over 17 amino acids. In germline, CDR1 is SGHRS, CDR2 YFSETQ. The trim removed 4 bases at V and 4 bases at J, leaving 8 bases unmatched. The CDR3 protein is CASSTGLAGGGRETQYF. As DNA, the CDR3 is TGCGCCAGCAGCACGGGACTAGCGGGAGGAGGCCGAGAGACCCAGTACTTC.